The 8 T cell receptor beta chains listed next were all sequenced from one sample in a study of shared clonotypes between healthy human individuals. Here immunoSEQ multiplex PCR was the method, and the copy in TCRdb shows in-frame clones only, minus some. The table shows over a million clones, with 75% to 80% occurring only once. The sequencing input was memory CD4+ T cells from PBMCs. Subset reported: CD45RA-negative fraction. The receptors shown here come from a man younger than 35 in good health. Some clones in this sample may be carry-over from other donors' samples.

The J gene is TRBJ1-1, the V gene TRBV5-5; D unclear. This CDR3 has 16 residues. Between the trimmed V and J ends, which lost 0 bases and 3 bases, there was a span of 15 bases. Germline values: CDR1 SGHKS, CDR2 YYEKEE (reference sequence). CDR3 region: CASSLGLPALYTEAFF. The CDR3 region has the DNA TGTGCCAGCAGCTTGGGTCTCCCAGCCCTGTACACTGAAGCTTTCTTT.

V is TRBV7-9 and J is TRBJ1-1, with 9 bases fitting TRBD1. This CDR3 contains 15 residues. Germline V gene data show CDR1 as SEHNR and CDR2 as FQNEAQ (reference sequence). V gave up 6 bases and J gave up 5 bases; unmatched junction bases: 10. CDR3 amino acids: CASSFPGTGKTEAFF. In nucleotides, the CDR3 is TGTGCCAGCAGTTTCCCCGGGACAGGGAAGACTGAAGCTTTCTTT.

The gene calls are TRBV14 and TRBJ1-1; D gene ambiguous. The germline CDR1 and CDR2 sequences are SGHDN and FVKESK. The CDR3 covers 16 residues. V was cut by 1 base and J by 0 bases, with 12 bases left in between. CDR3 sequence: CASSQGRMGLNTEAFF. The CDR3 nucleotides read TGTGCCAGCAGCCAAGGTAGGATGGGGTTGAACACTGAAGCTTTCTTT.

V and J are TRBV6-1 and TRBJ1-2; a weak D match, TRBD1 (5 bases). Per germline, CDR1 MNHNS and CDR2 SASEGT. V gave up 7 bases and J gave up 4 bases, with 10 bases separating them. This CDR3 has 12 amino acids. CDR3 amino acids: CASINQGYGYTF. The CDR3, as DNA: TGTGCCAGCATCAACCAGGGCTATGGCTACACCTTC.

CDR3 amino acids: CASSSARGNEQFF. The CDR3 DNA reads as TGTGCCAGCAGCTCGGCCAGGGGGAATGAGCAGTTCTTC. The gene calls are TRBV5-4 and TRBJ2-1, with 7 bases lining up with TRBD1. CDR1 and CDR2 (germline): SGHNT, YYREEE (reference sequence). J gave up 7 bases and V 3 bases, and 4 bases lay outside the gene matches. This CDR3 is built from 13 residues.

This clone was observed a few times. The chain employs TRBV11-2 and TRBJ2-1; TRBD1 agrees at 7 bases. Germline assignment: CDR1 SGHAT and CDR2 FQNNGV. This CDR3 has 16 amino acids. Losses at the gene ends were 5 bases for V and 4 bases for J; bases not matched to a gene: 11. CDR3 region: CASSPITGQHYNEQFF. The CDR3 DNA reads as TGTGCCAGCAGCCCGATAACGGGACAGCATTACAATGAGCAGTTCTTC.

This chain uses TRBV7-8 with TRBJ2-1, with 11 bases aligning to TRBD2. This CDR3 spans 17 amino acids. CDR1 SGHVS and CDR2 FQNEAQ come from the germline V gene. The J segment lost 8 bases and the V segment lost 5 bases, leaving 14 bases of the junction unmatched. Here the CDR3 DNA reads TGTGCCAGCAGCCAACCGACTACTAGCGGGAGTCTAGATGAGCAGTTCTTC. Encoded protein: CASSQPTTSGSLDEQFF.

This clone was seen only once. The V and J genes are TRBV10-3 and TRBJ2-7; possibly TRBD2 for D (6 bases). The CDR3 runs to 12 residues. Trimming cost V 9 bases and J 2 bases, with 11 bases left between them. Germline CDR1 reads ENHRY; CDR2 reads SYGVKD. The CDR3 coding sequence is TGTGCCATGGGCGGACTACCCTACGAGCAGTACTTC. Its protein is CAMGGLPYEQYF.